The TCR beta chain under discussion was sequenced for a study of cytomegalovirus exposure and HLA in healthy donors. The PCR contained 60 Vbeta and 13 Jbeta primers. Clones were sequenced by immunoSEQ multiplex PCR, and TCRdb holds only the in-frame ones, with some missing. Of about 180,000 clones listed, roughly four fifths are singletons. The CDR3 spans 15 residues. The germline CDR1 and CDR2 sequences are KGHSH and LQKENI. Trimming removed 6 bases from V and 4 bases from J; junction bases left unmatched: 6. As to this clone: Other DNA variants within this sample encode the same CDR3.

The chain is built from TRBV18 and TRBJ2-1; 10 bases match TRBD1. The clonotype originates from a woman in her thirties in good health and CMV-seronegative. The sequencing input was PBMCs. The CDR3 coding sequence is TGTGCCAGCTCCCCCGGGACAGGGGATTACAATGAGCAGTTCTTC. This translates into CASSPGTGDYNEQFF.